This T cell receptor (beta chain) originates from a study of T cell clonality in common variable immunodeficiency. Study-wide results and caveats: CVID patient heterogeneity limited repertoire-clinical complication correlations.

Caucasian heritage predominated among both patients and controls. The table came from immunoSEQ multiplex PCR; TCRdb's copy has only in-frame clones and leaves some out. The sample counts approximately 37,000 clones, none seen once; the ten largest own roughly 3.6%. This clone was seen many times. Its antigen is still unknown. The CDR3 extends 3 residues past the end of the read, so its final part is completed from the germline J gene. The V gene lost 3 bases and the J gene lost 6 bases, with 14 bases spanning the gap. CDR1 is LNHDA, CDR2 SQIVND, per germline (reference sequence). This CDR3 spans 15 amino acids.

The chain recombines TRBV19 with TRBJ2-2, with D possibly being TRBD1 (5 bases). Sequences were obtained from peripheral blood mononuclear cells. The TCR sequence derives from a person aged 18 to 70 in good health. The CDR3 loop reads CASSMGQGRAGELFF. The DNA read from the CDR3 is TGTGCCAGTAGTATGGGCCAGGGTCGGGCCGGGGAG.